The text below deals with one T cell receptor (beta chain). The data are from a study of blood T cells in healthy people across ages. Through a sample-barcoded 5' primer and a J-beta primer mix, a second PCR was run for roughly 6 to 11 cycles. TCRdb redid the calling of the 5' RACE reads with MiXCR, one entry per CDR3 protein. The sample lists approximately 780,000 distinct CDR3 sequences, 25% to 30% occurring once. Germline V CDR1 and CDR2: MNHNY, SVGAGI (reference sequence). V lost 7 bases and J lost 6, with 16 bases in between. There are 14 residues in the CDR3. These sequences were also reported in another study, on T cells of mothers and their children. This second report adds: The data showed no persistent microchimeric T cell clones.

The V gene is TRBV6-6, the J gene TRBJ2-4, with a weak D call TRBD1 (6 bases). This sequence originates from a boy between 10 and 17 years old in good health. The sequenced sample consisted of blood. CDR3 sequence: CASTPSPTGNIQYF. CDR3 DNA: TGTGCCAGCACACCTTCTCCGACAGGAAACATTCAGTACTTC.